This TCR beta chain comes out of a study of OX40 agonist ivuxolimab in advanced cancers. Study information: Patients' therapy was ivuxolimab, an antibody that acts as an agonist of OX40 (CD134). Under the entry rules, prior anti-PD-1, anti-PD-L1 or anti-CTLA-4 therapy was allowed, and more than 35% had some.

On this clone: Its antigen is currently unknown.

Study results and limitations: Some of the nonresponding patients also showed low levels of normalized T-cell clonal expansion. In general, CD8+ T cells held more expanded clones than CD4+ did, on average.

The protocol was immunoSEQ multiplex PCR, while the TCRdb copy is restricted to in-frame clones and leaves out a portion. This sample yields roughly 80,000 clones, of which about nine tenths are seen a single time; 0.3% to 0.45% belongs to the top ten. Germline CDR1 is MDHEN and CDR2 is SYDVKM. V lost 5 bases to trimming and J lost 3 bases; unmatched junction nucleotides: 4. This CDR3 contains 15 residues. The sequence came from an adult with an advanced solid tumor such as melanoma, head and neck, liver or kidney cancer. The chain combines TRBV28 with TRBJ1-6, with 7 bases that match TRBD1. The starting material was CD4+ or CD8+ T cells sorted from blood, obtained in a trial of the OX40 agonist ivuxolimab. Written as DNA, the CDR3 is TGTGCCAGCAGTGCGGGACAGCTCTATAATTCACCCCTCCACTTT. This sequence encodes CASSAGQLYNSPLHF.